This record looks at one TCR beta chain sequence and its context. Antigen: not known. Healthy donors of bone marrow made up the group. This specimen belongs to a study of cytomegalovirus exposure and HLA in healthy donors. Study-wide results and limits: The records held CMV serostatus as the only immune exposure information. Reports showed the classifier diagnosing cytomegalovirus status with high specificity and sensitivity.

In the PCR, 60 Vbeta and 13 Jbeta primers were used. Data came from immunoSEQ multiplex PCR; TCRdb stores just in-frame clones and leaves some out. In the table there are 150,000 to 200,000 clones, 82% of which are singletons. Germline trimming cut 3 bases from V and 4 bases from J; bases unmatched to any gene: 10. Per the germline V gene, CDR1 is SGHDT and CDR2 is YYEEEE. The CDR3 totals 16 residues. Material: PBMCs. The chain joins TRBV5-6 to TRBJ2-1, with 7 bases that match TRBD2. The receptor was derived from a girl aged 10-17 years in good health and CMV-seropositive. As DNA, the CDR3 is TGTGCCAGCAGCTCCTTGGCGGGAGACCAGTACAATGAGCAGTTCTTC. Its translation is CASSSLAGDQYNEQFF.